The T cell receptor beta chain under discussion was sequenced for a study of blood T cells in healthy people across ages. Findings and limits, study-wide: Samples with more naive T cells showed higher observed beta diversity. Diversity estimates from one million T cells were considered underestimates. Roughly linearly, TCR beta diversity per million T cells fell as age increased.

A word on this clonotype: As yet, its antigen is unknown.

It was with a sample-barcoded 5' primer and a J-beta primer mix that a second PCR of roughly 7 to 12 cycles was run. Any given sample supplied a minimum of 2.5 million CDR3-containing paired-end reads. TCRdb re-analysed the 5' RACE reads in MiXCR, keeping a single row per CDR3 protein. The repertoire holds about a million distinct CDR3 sequences, with 45% to 60% as singletons. The material sequenced was blood. The receptor's source is a woman aged 55-69 years in good health.

This CDR3 reads CASSVYASEQFF. CDR3 nucleotides: TGTGCCAGCTCAGTTTACGCCAGTGAGCAGTTCTTC. The rearrangement joins TRBV18 to TRBJ2-1, with unresolved D. The CDR3 covers 12 residues. V was shortened by 5 bases and J by 9 bases, with 11 bases between the two germline ends. Germline V gene sequence: CDR1 KGHSH, CDR2 LQKENI.